This T cell receptor (beta chain) was sequenced in a study of blood T cell repertoires in COVID-19. At the level of the study: Researchers got acute and convalescent COVID-19 samples from the United States, Italy and Spain. T cells, B-cell-depleted T cells, or PBMCs provided the cDNA or gDNA that served as material.

In the study's own analysis: Scientists estimated how many nucleated cells there were by amplifying reference gene primers. The table came from immunoSEQ multiplex PCR; TCRdb's copy has only in-frame clones and leaves some out. The V and J calls and clone size are taken from that table; D and trimming were inferred from the DNA. The sample has about 72,000 clones; more than 75% are singletons. This clone was recorded only once. The germline V gene has CDR1 LNHNV and CDR2 YYDKDF (reference sequence). The CDR3 runs to 15 residues. V was trimmed by 1 base and J by 7 bases, leaving 14 bases between them. V usage is TRBV15 and J usage is TRBJ1-5; a possible D gene is TRBD1 (6 bases). The sample was peripheral blood. This TCR was recovered from a man between 65 and 85 years old with active or convalescent COVID-19. CDR3: CATSRGEQGRQPQHF. The CDR3 nucleotides read TGTGCCACCAGCAGAGGAGAACAGGGCCGACAGCCCCAGCATTTT. The entire variable domain, with the rest obtained from reference TRBV15 and TRBJ1-5, is as follows: DAMVIQNPRYQVTQFGKPVTLSCSQTLNHNVMYWYQQKSSQAPKLLFHYYDKDFNNEADTPDNFQSRRPNTSFCFLDIRSPGLGDTAMYLCATSRGEQGRQPQHFGDGTRLSIL.